These 30 T cell receptor beta chains were sequenced from one sample in a study of technical replicates of blood from a few donors. Clones were sequenced by immunoSEQ multiplex PCR, and TCRdb holds only the in-frame ones, with some missing. The sample contains about 84,000 clones, about nine tenths of which appear only once. Sequencing was done on a sample of T cells isolated from PBMCs. These receptors originate from a human donor in good health.

This chain connects TRBV19 to TRBJ2-2; D possibly corresponds to TRBD1 (6 bases). Trimming left V 2 bases short and J 0 bases short, with 13 bases between. This CDR3 spans 17 amino acids. CDR1 is LNHDA, CDR2 SQIVND, per germline (reference sequence). CDR3 sequence reads: CASSIQFGTPNTGELFF. The CDR3 nucleotides read TGTGCCAGTAGTATACAGTTCGGGACACCGAACACCGGGGAGCTGTTTTTT.

V gene TRBV5-4 combines with J gene TRBJ2-2; D is possibly TRBD2 (5 bases). V lost 4 bases and J lost 7, with 17 bases in between. Germline values: CDR1 SGHNT, CDR2 YYREEE (reference sequence). The CDR3 spans 15 residues. This CDR3 is CASSRGGVRYGELFF. The CDR3 bases are TGTGCCAGCAGCCGCGGAGGAGTTAGGTACGGGGAGCTGTTTTTT.

The genes are TRBV6-6 and TRBJ2-2; 7 nucleotides line up with TRBD1. The CDR3 runs to 15 residues. The germline CDR1 and CDR2 sequences are MNHNY and SVGAGI (reference sequence). The ends lost 0 bases at V and 6 bases at J; junction bases unmatched: 4. The CDR3 protein is CASSYSRGNAGELFF. The CDR3 DNA sequence: TGTGCCAGCAGTTACTCCAGGGGGAATGCCGGGGAGCTGTTTTTT.

The chain couples TRBV2 to TRBJ1-5; D possibly corresponds to TRBD1 (6 bases). Looked up from germline, CDR1 is SNHLY and CDR2 is FYNNEI. The CDR3 consists of 16 residues. The V end was cut by 4 bases, the J end by 0 bases, with 13 bases between. CDR3 residues: CASSVRDTHSNQPQHF. CDR3 DNA sequence: TGTGCCAGCAGTGTGAGGGACACCCATAGCAATCAGCCCCAGCATTTT.

This clone was found a few times. The chain uses TRBV18 and TRBJ1-5, with 8 positions matching TRBD1. Germline trimming cut 5 bases from V and 0 bases from J; bases unmatched to any gene: 6. Germline CDR1 KGHSH, CDR2 LQKENI. This CDR3 comprises 16 residues. The CDR3 here is CASSERQGISNQPQHF. In nucleotides, the CDR3 is TGTGCCAGCTCAGAGAGACAGGGGATTAGCAATCAGCCCCAGCATTTT. Filled out from reference TRBV18 and TRBJ1-5, the complete variable domain reads NAGVMQNPRHLVRRRGQEARLRCSPMKGHSHVYWYRQLPEEGLKFMVYLQKENIIDESGMPKERFSAEFPKEGPSILRIQQVVRGDSAAYFCASSERQGISNQPQHFGDGTRLSIL.

A word on this clone: The junction and the germline gene differ at one end; a read error may be behind it. The CDR3 DNA is TGTGCTAGCAGCTTGGGACAGAGCGATGGCTACACCTTC. This codes for CASSLGQSDGYTF. J is TRBJ1-2 and V is TRBV7-7; 7 nucleotides line up with TRBD1. Germline V gene sequence: CDR1 SSHAT, CDR2 FNYEAQ (reference sequence). The CDR3 is made up of 13 amino acids.

The CDR3 DNA sequence: TGCAGCGCCCAGGGGTTCTCTGGAAACACCATATATTTT. It codes for CSAQGFSGNTIYF. The chain combines TRBV29-1 with TRBJ1-3, with D possibly TRBD1 on 6 matching bases. The germline gives CDR1 SQVTM, CDR2 ANQGSEA. V lost 7 bases and J lost 0, with 10 bases in between. The CDR3 runs 13 residues.

V gene TRBV5-4 combines with J gene TRBJ2-1, with 12 positions matching TRBD2. Germline assignment: CDR1 SGHNT and CDR2 YYREEE (reference sequence). There are 16 residues in the CDR3. Trimming cost V 0 bases and J 9 bases; bases outside gene matches: 7. The CDR3 DNA sequence: TGTGCCAGCAGCTTGGGGGCTAGCGGGGGGGCGGGTGAGCAGTTCTTC. Its protein is CASSLGASGGAGEQFF.

The chain carries TRBV6-6 and TRBJ2-5, with D possibly being TRBD1 (5 bases). This CDR3 is 12 amino acids long. V was trimmed by 4 bases and J by 4 bases, leaving 7 bases between them. Germline CDR1 and CDR2: MNHNY and SVGAGI (reference sequence). DNA of the CDR3: TGTGCCAGCAGTTCAGGGTTAGAGACCCAGTACTTC. Amino acid sequence: CASSSGLETQYF.

This clone was seen a single time. V usage is TRBV10-2 and J usage is TRBJ1-2; 8 bases map to TRBD1. The CDR3 totals 16 residues. Looked up from germline, CDR1 is WSHSY and CDR2 is SAAADI. V was clipped by 1 base and J by 7 bases; unmatched bases: 11. CDR3 in DNA: TGCGCCAGCAGTGAGTACGGCAAGGACAGGGCCGGTGGCTACACCTTC. Translated, it gives CASSEYGKDRAGGYTF.

V is TRBV11-3 and J is TRBJ2-5; 13 bases are a match to TRBD2. Germline CDR1 is SGHNT and CDR2 is YENEEA. The CDR3 loop spans 16 amino acids. V was pared by 1 base and J by 5 bases, with 4 bases of the junction left unmatched. The CDR3 DNA sequence: TGTGCCAGCAGCTTAGGACTAGCGGGGGGAGATGAGACCCAGTACTTC. Its translation is CASSLGLAGGDETQYF.

J is TRBJ2-1 and V is TRBV2; 10 positions match TRBD2. Per germline, CDR1 SNHLY and CDR2 FYNNEI. CDR3 size: 13 residues. With V trimmed by 11 bases and J by 7 bases, 8 bases remained unmatched. The CDR3 protein is CAASGRERNEQFF. The CDR3 DNA reads TGTGCCGCCAGCGGGAGGGAAAGAAATGAGCAGTTCTTC.

The chain uses TRBV7-8 and TRBJ2-2; 8 bases are shared with TRBD1. Germline V gives CDR1 SGHVS, CDR2 FQNEAQ. The CDR3 totals 16 residues. Trimming took 7 bases from V and 0 from J; bases not matched to a gene: 7. The CDR3 is CASTHQGAANTGELFF. The CDR3 DNA is TGTGCCAGCACCCATCAGGGGGCCGCGAACACCGGGGAGCTGTTTTTT.

This chain links TRBV7-8 with TRBJ1-5, with D tentatively TRBD1 (5 bases). The CDR3 covers 12 residues. CDR1 and CDR2 from the germline V gene are SGHVS and FQNEAQ. Trimming took 2 bases from V and 7 from J, leaving 6 bases between them. As DNA, the CDR3 is TGTGCCAGCAGCTTAAGGGGCCAGCCCCAGCATTTT. Protein product: CASSLRGQPQHF. Together with reference TRBV7-8 and TRBJ1-5, the CDR3 gives the full variable domain: GAGVSQSPRYKVAKRGQDVALRCDPISGHVSLFWYQQALGQGPEFLTYFQNEAQLDKSGLPSDRFFAERPEGSVSTLKIQRTQQEDSAVYLCASSLRGQPQHFGDGTRLSIL.

The chain links TRBV9 to TRBJ1-1; a weak D match, TRBD1 (5 bases). Trimming took off 0 bases at V and 3 bases at J, with 12 bases between the two ends. The V gene's germline CDR1 is SGDLS and CDR2 YYNGEE. The CDR3 length is 15 residues. In DNA form, the CDR3 reads TGTGCCAGCAGCGTAGACCCGGGGGTGGACACTGAAGCTTTCTTT. Amino acid sequence: CASSVDPGVDTEAFF. The full variable domain, completed using reference TRBV9 and TRBJ1-1, is DSGVTQTPKHLITATGQRVTLRCSPRSGDLSVYWYQQSLDQGLQFLIQYYNGEERAKGNILERFSAQQFPDLHSELNLSSLELGDSALYFCASSVDPGVDTEAFFGQGTRLTVV.

CDR3: CATSDGLDYGYTF. The CDR3 DNA reads as TGTGCCACCTCGGACGGACTAGACTATGGCTACACCTTC. V usage is TRBV18 and J usage is TRBJ1-2; D gene ambiguous. CDR1 KGHSH and CDR2 LQKENI come from the germline V gene. The ends were cut back, 10 bases at V and 3 bases at J, with 15 bases in the middle. The CDR3 is 13 amino acids.

This clone was counted only a few times. The J gene is TRBJ2-1, the V gene TRBV5-4; D might be TRBD2 (7 bases). Germline V lookup: CDR1 SGHNT, CDR2 YYREEE (reference sequence). CDR3 size: 15 residues. The ends were cut back, 0 bases at V and 4 bases at J, with 11 bases in the middle. The CDR3 coding sequence is TGTGCCAGCAGCTTGGGCGGGGGCAGGTACAATGAGCAGTTCTTC. This gives the protein CASSLGGGRYNEQFF.

The chain carries TRBV4-2 and TRBJ1-2; a weak D match, TRBD1 (6 bases). CDR1 and CDR2 from the germline V gene are LGHNA and YNFKEQ. The V and J ends lost 1 base and 10 bases respectively, with 28 bases between them. The CDR3 runs 18 residues. Here the CDR3 DNA reads TGTGCCAGCAGCCAAGTCCGTTCTGGTGACAGGCCCCGAGGTGACTACACCTTC. As protein: CASSQVRSGDRPRGDYTF.

The chain couples TRBV6-5 to TRBJ2-1; TRBD1 agrees at 8 bases. This CDR3 spans 15 amino acids. Germline V gene data show CDR1 as MNHEY and CDR2 as SVGAGI. The trim removed 4 bases at V and 6 bases at J, leaving 8 bases unmatched. The CDR3 is CASSSGTGAVNEQFF. The CDR3 DNA reads as TGTGCCAGCAGTTCCGGGACAGGAGCGGTCAATGAGCAGTTCTTC.

The chain is built from TRBV5-1 and TRBJ1-2, with 9 bases fitting TRBD1. The germline CDR1 and CDR2 sequences are SGHRS and YFSETQ. There are 16 residues in the CDR3. Trimming cost V 5 bases and J 4 bases; bases outside gene matches: 12. As DNA, the CDR3 is TGCGCCAGCAGGGTCGCCCGGGACAGGGTTGGCTATGGCTACACCTTC. Translating it yields CASRVARDRVGYGYTF. The whole variable domain, remainder taken from reference TRBV5-1 and TRBJ1-2, is KAGVTQTPRYLIKTRGQQVTLSCSPISGHRSVSWYQQTPGQGLQFLFEYFSETQRNKGNFPGRFSGRQFSNSRSEMNVSTLELGDSALYLCASRVARDRVGYGYTFGSGTRLTVV.

This sequence joins TRBV5-1 and TRBJ2-5; 7 nucleotides line up with TRBD2. From germline, CDR1 is SGHRS and CDR2 YFSETQ. Trimming removed 6 bases from V and 5 bases from J; junction bases left unmatched: 16. The CDR3 spans 16 residues. CDR3 coding DNA: TGCGCCAGCACCCGGAGGGCGGGAGAAGGCGGGGAGACCCAGTACTTC. This encodes CASTRRAGEGGETQYF.

J is TRBJ2-3 and V is TRBV13; D not resolved. The CDR3 runs 17 residues. The V end was cut by 4 bases, the J end by 0 bases, with 17 bases between. Germline CDR1 reads PRHDT; CDR2 reads FYEKMQ (reference sequence). For the CDR3, the DNA is TGTGCCAGCAGCTCAATCAAGCTACCGTCTAGCACAGATACGCAGTATTTT. Encoded protein: CASSSIKLPSSTDTQYF.

V and J are TRBV5-1 and TRBJ2-5; 11 bases match TRBD1. V shed 3 bases and J 1 base; nucleotides not matched to a gene: 2. This CDR3 has 15 residues. CDR1 and CDR2 from the germline V gene are SGHRS and YFSETQ. The CDR3 DNA reads as TGCGCCAGCAGCTGGACAGGGGGCCTCCAAGAGACCCAGTACTTC. It is translated as CASSWTGGLQETQYF.

CDR3 in DNA: TGTGCCAGCAGCCGGTCGGACAGGGCGGGGGCCAACGTCCTGACTTTC. Encoded protein: CASSRSDRAGANVLTF. V usage is TRBV14 and J usage is TRBJ2-6; 8 bases fit TRBD1. The CDR3 covers 16 residues. V dropped 4 bases and J dropped 4; count of bases not matched to a gene: 6. Germline V gene sequence: CDR1 SGHDN, CDR2 FVKESK.

This chain links TRBV4-1 with TRBJ2-3; possibly TRBD1 for D (6 bases). The CDR3 is 16 residues long. Deletions cut 4 bases from V and 0 bases from J, with 14 bases between. Germline-derived CDR1 and CDR2 are MGHRA and YSYEKL. CDR3 nucleotides: TGCGCCAGCAGCCTCCTCCAAGGGGGAAGCACAGATACGCAGTATTTT. It is translated as CASSLLQGGSTDTQYF.

V is TRBV7-3 and J is TRBJ2-3, with 8 positions matching TRBD2. V was clipped by 5 bases and J by 4 bases; unmatched bases: 5. The CDR3 sequence is 14 residues long. Germline V gene data show CDR1 as SGHTA and CDR2 as FQGTGA. For the CDR3, the DNA is TGTGCCAGCAGCCTAAGCGGGGGTTCAGATACGCAGTATTTT. Translating gives CASSLSGGSDTQYF.

The chain employs TRBV7-2 and TRBJ1-5, with D possibly matching TRBD1 (6 bases). V was shortened by 2 bases and J by 8 bases, with 19 bases between the two germline ends. The germline CDR1 and CDR2 sequences are SGHTA and FQGNSA. The CDR3 covers 16 residues. The CDR3 spells CASSLSSATGREPQHF. The CDR3 DNA is TGTGCCAGCAGCTTATCTTCTGCGACAGGTCGCGAGCCCCAGCATTTT.

The V call is TRBV14, the J call TRBJ2-1; no firm D call. Germline CDR1 SGHDN, CDR2 FVKESK. V was shortened by 2 bases and J by 2 bases, with 13 bases between the two germline ends. CDR3 size: 16 residues. Written as DNA, the CDR3 is TGTGCCAGCAGCCAATCCCTAGGATCACCCTACAATGAGCAGTTCTTC. This gives the protein CASSQSLGSPYNEQFF.

V and J are TRBV27 and TRBJ2-1; 10 bases match TRBD1. V lost 5 bases, J lost 7 bases, and 5 bases stayed unmatched. Looked up from germline, CDR1 is MNHEY and CDR2 is SMNVEV (reference sequence). The CDR3 is 14 residues long. Here the CDR3 DNA reads TGTGCCAGCAGTCACCCGGGACAGGGGAATGAGCAGTTCTTC. The encoded protein is CASSHPGQGNEQFF.

V is TRBV2 and J is TRBJ1-5; 8 bases map to TRBD1. Germline assignment: CDR1 SNHLY and CDR2 FYNNEI. The CDR3 sequence is 15 residues long. V lost 1 base and J lost 3; bases outside the gene matches: 2. The CDR3 region is CASSEGQGSNQPQHF. The CDR3 nucleotides read TGTGCCAGCAGTGAAGGACAGGGGTCCAATCAGCCCCAGCATTTT. The variable domain in full, with the rest retrieved from reference TRBV2 and TRBJ1-5, is EPEVTQTPSHQVTQMGQEVILRCVPISNHLYFYWYRQILGQKVEFLVSFYNNEISEKSEIFDDQFSVERPDGSNFTLKIRSTKLEDSAMYFCASSEGQGSNQPQHFGDGTRLSIL.